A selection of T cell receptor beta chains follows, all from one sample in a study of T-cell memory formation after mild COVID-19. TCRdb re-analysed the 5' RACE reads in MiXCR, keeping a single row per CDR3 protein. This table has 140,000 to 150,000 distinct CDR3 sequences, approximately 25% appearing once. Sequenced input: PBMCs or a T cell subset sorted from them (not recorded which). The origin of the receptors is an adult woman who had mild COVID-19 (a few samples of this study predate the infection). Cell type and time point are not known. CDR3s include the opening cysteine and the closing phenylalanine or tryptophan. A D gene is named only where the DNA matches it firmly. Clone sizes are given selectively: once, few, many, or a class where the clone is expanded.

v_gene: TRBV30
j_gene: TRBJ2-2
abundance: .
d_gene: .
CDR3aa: CAWSVLANTGELFF
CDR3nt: TGTGCCTGGAGTGTACTAGCGAACACCGGGGAGCTGTTTTTT

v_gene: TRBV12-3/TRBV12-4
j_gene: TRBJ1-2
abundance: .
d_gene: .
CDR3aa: CASNTAGVNYGYTF
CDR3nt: TGTGCCAGCAACACCGCGGGGGTTAACTATGGCTACACCTTC

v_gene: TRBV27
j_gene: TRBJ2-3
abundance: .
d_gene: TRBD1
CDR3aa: CASSPLDRGHVDTQYF
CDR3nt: TGTGCCAGCAGTCCATTAGACAGGGGTCATGTGGATACGCAGTATTTT

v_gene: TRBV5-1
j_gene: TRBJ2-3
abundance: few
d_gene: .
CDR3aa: CASSPDFKDTQYF
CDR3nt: TGCGCCAGCAGCCCGGACTTTAAAGATACGCAGTATTTT

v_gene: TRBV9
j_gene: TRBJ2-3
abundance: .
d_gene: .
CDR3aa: CASSVNRDTGTDTQYF
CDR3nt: TGTGCCAGCAGCGTAAACCGGGACACCGGCACAGATACGCAGTATTTT

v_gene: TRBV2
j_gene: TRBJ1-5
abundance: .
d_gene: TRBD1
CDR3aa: CASSPSTGVNQPQHF
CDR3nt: TGTGCCAGCAGCCCTTCGACAGGGGTTAATCAGCCCCAGCATTTT

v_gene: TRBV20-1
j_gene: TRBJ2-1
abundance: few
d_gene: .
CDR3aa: CSAYYNEQFF
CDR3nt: TGCAGTGCGTACTACAATGAGCAGTTCTTC

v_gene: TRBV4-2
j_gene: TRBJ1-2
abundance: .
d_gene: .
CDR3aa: CASSQEARTWNYGYTF
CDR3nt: TGTGCCAGCAGCCAAGAAGCTCGGACATGGAACTATGGCTACACCTTC

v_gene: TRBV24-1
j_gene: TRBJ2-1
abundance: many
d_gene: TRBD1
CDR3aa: CATRLTGFNEQFF
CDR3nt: TGTGCCACCAGGCTGACAGGGTTCAATGAGCAGTTCTTC

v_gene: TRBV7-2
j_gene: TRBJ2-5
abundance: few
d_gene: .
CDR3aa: CASSLGHGVGKTQYF
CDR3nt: TGTGCCAGCAGCTTAGGTCACGGGGTAGGAAAGACCCAGTACTTC

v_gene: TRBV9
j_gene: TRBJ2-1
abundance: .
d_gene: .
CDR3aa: CASSHGGDTANEQFF
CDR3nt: TGTGCCAGCAGCCACGGTGGGGACACGGCCAATGAGCAGTTCTTC